These 18 T cell receptor beta chains were all obtained from the same sample, sequenced in a study of OX40 agonist ivuxolimab in advanced cancers. The method was immunoSEQ multiplex PCR; TCRdb's version includes in-frame clones alone and lacks a portion of them. The sample records about 59,000 clones, 85% to 95% being singletons. The sample consisted of CD4+ or CD8+ T cells sorted from blood, taken in a trial of the OX40 agonist ivuxolimab. The source of these receptors is an adult with an advanced solid tumor such as melanoma, head and neck, liver or kidney cancer.

This rearrangement joins TRBV4-1 to TRBJ2-7, with TRBD2 as a possible D gene (6 bases). Germline V gene data show CDR1 as MGHRA and CDR2 as YSYEKL. The CDR3 is made up of 17 amino acids. Trimming pared 1 base from V and 5 bases from J, leaving 21 bases between. CDR3 protein: CASSQVPPGVEFDEQYF. CDR3 coding DNA: TGCGCCAGCAGCCAAGTTCCCCCGGGGGTTGAGTTTGACGAGCAGTACTTC.

This chain uses TRBV11-3 with TRBJ2-7, with 9 bases that match TRBD2. The V gene's germline CDR1 is SGHNT and CDR2 YENEEA. There are 14 residues in the CDR3. V lost 5 bases, J lost 4 bases, and 6 bases stayed unmatched. CDR3 sequence: CASSPRTSAYEQYF. The CDR3 nucleotides read TGTGCCAGCAGCCCCCGGACTAGCGCATACGAGCAGTACTTC. The variable domain in full, with the rest retrieved from reference TRBV11-3 and TRBJ2-7, is EAGVVQSPRYKIIEKKQPVAFWCNPISGHNTLYWYLQNLGQGPELLIRYENEEAVDDSQLPKDRFSAERLKGVDSTLKIQPAELGDSAVYLCASSPRTSAYEQYFGPGTRLTVT.

The genes are TRBV25-1 and TRBJ1-4, with 9 nucleotides matching TRBD1. The CDR3 runs 15 residues. Per the germline V gene, CDR1 is MGHDK and CDR2 is SYGVNS. The junction had 6 bases not matched to a gene; V was cut back by 2 bases and J by 8 bases. CDR3 coding DNA: TGTGCCAGCAGTGAAAACAGGGGGCGAGGGGAAAAACTGTTTTTT. Protein: CASSENRGRGEKLFF.

The gene calls are TRBV19 and TRBJ2-7; D possibly corresponds to TRBD2 (6 bases). V lost 5 bases and J 2 bases, leaving 22 bases between the germline ends. CDR1 and CDR2 (germline): LNHDA, SQIVND (reference sequence). This CDR3 region has 17 residues. The CDR3 DNA sequence: TGTGCCAGTAGTCCGGGGGTGCAGGGCGCACTTACCTACGAGCAGTACTTC. Protein: CASSPGVQGALTYEQYF.

V gene TRBV6-6 combines with J gene TRBJ2-7, with 9 nucleotides matching TRBD1. The CDR3 loop spans 15 amino acids. J was trimmed by 3 bases and V by 2 bases; bases with no gene match: 5. CDR1 and CDR2 from the germline V gene are MNHNY and SVGAGI (reference sequence). CDR3 sequence reads: CASSYLGTGIYEQYF. The CDR3 DNA follows: TGTGCCAGCAGTTACCTCGGGACAGGGATCTACGAGCAGTACTTC.

The chain couples TRBV11-2 to TRBJ1-5; no clear D. The CDR3 length is 15 residues. CDR1 and CDR2 (germline): SGHAT, FQNNGV. Trimming left V 2 bases short and J 0 bases short, with 8 bases between. This CDR3 reads CASSLSTFSNQPQHF. The CDR3 coding sequence is TGTGCCAGCAGCTTATCTACCTTTAGCAATCAGCCCCAGCATTTT.

J is TRBJ2-2 and V is TRBV19; tentatively, D is TRBD2 (6 bases). This CDR3 contains 15 residues. V was cut by 3 bases and J by 6 bases, with 14 bases left in between. Germline V gives CDR1 LNHDA, CDR2 SQIVND (reference sequence). CDR3 loop: CASSIGGPFSGELFF. CDR3 sequence (DNA): TGTGCCAGTAGTATCGGAGGGCCGTTCTCCGGGGAGCTGTTTTTT.

The sample holds one count of this clone. Other DNA variants within this sample encode the same CDR3. This sequence joins TRBV29-1 and TRBJ1-2; no clear D gene. The V end was cut by 4 bases, the J end by 0 bases, with 3 bases between. There are 11 residues in the CDR3. The germline V gene encodes CDR1 SQVTM and CDR2 ANQGSEA. In DNA form, the CDR3 reads TGCAGCGTTGTGTCTAACTATGGCTACACCTTC. As protein: CSVVSNYGYTF.

The chain links TRBV4-1 to TRBJ1-1, with 10 bases aligning to TRBD1. The CDR3 extends over 15 amino acids. V shed 1 base, J shed 2 bases, and the junction held 1 base outside the gene matches. CDR1 is MGHRA and CDR2 is YSYEKL in the germline V gene. Here the CDR3 DNA reads TGCGCCAGCAGCCAAGGGGACAGGGGAAACACTGAAGCTTTCTTT. It is translated as CASSQGDRGNTEAFF.

This chain connects TRBV7-9 to TRBJ2-1; 11 nucleotides match TRBD2. This CDR3 region has 13 residues. CDR1 is SEHNR, CDR2 FQNEAQ, per germline (reference sequence). With V trimmed by 4 bases and J by 10 bases, 3 bases remained unmatched. The chain's CDR3 is CASSSGLAEEQFF. As DNA, the CDR3 is TGTGCCAGCAGCTCGGGACTAGCGGAGGAGCAGTTCTTC.

The CDR3 coding sequence is TGTGCCATGATGTGGGGGGGGACTTCCTACGAGCAGTACTTC. Translation: CAMMWGGTSYEQYF. The chain carries TRBV5-4 and TRBJ2-7; 7 bases agree with TRBD2. The CDR3 sequence is 14 residues long. J gave up 1 base and V 9 bases, and 10 bases lay outside the gene matches. Germline-derived CDR1 and CDR2 are SGHNT and YYREEE (reference sequence).

The chain uses TRBV7-2 and TRBJ2-1; D call uncertain. CDR3 length equals 13 residues. The germline gives CDR1 SGHTA, CDR2 FQGNSA. Trimming took 5 bases from V and 2 from J, leaving 7 bases between them. In DNA, the CDR3 is TGTGCCAGCAGCCTCTGGACCTACAATGAGCAGTTCTTC. This sequence encodes CASSLWTYNEQFF. The full variable domain, with the rest looked up from reference TRBV7-2 and TRBJ2-1, is GAGVSQSPSNKVTEKGKDVELRCDPISGHTALYWYRQSLGQGLEFLIYFQGNSAPDKSGLPSDRFSAERTGGSVSTLTIQRTQQEDSAVYLCASSLWTYNEQFFGPGTRLTVL.

The genes are TRBV9 and TRBJ1-1; perhaps TRBD1 as D (5 bases). The CDR3 contains 15 residues. Deletions cut 7 bases from V and 0 bases from J, with 16 bases between. In germline, CDR1 is SGDLS, CDR2 YYNGEE. CDR3 coding DNA: TGTGCCAGCGTTCGCGTGGGGGAGATGAACACTGAAGCTTTCTTT. Its protein is CASVRVGEMNTEAFF. Using reference TRBV9 and TRBJ1-1 for the parts outside the CDR3, the full variable domain is DSGVTQTPKHLITATGQRVTLRCSPRSGDLSVYWYQQSLDQGLQFLIQYYNGEERAKGNILERFSAQQFPDLHSELNLSSLELGDSALYFCASVRVGEMNTEAFFGQGTRLTVV.

This clone was counted between two and nine times. Written as DNA, the CDR3 is TGTGCCAGCAGCGGGGGACAGTATCAGCCCCAGCATTTT. Amino acids: CASSGGQYQPQHF. The chain carries TRBV7-9 and TRBJ1-5; TRBD1 aligns across 7 bases. The trim removed 5 bases at V and 5 bases at J, leaving 3 bases unmatched. CDR1 is SEHNR, CDR2 FQNEAQ, per germline (reference sequence). This CDR3 spans 13 amino acids.

There are a few counts of this clone. The genes are TRBV29-1 and TRBJ2-1, with TRBD1 identical over 10 bases. Trimming at V came to 2 bases and at J to 6 bases, leaving 4 bases not matched to a gene. Germline CDR1 is SQVTM and CDR2 is ANQGSEA. This CDR3 has 14 amino acids. The DNA of the CDR3 is TGCAGCGTTGAAAATAGGACAGGGGGCAATGAGCAGTTCTTC. Encoded protein: CSVENRTGGNEQFF.

This rearrangement joins TRBV6-6 to TRBJ2-5; D gene unclear. Germline loops: CDR1 MNHNY, CDR2 SVGAGI (reference sequence). The CDR3 has 14 amino acids. V was cut by 0 bases and J by 5 bases, with 10 bases left in between. CDR3 in amino acids: CASSYSSLLETQYF. As DNA, the CDR3 is TGTGCCAGCAGTTACTCGTCTCTCCTGGAGACCCAGTACTTC.

This chain links TRBV5-6 with TRBJ1-1, with D tentatively TRBD1 (5 bases). V lost 0 bases to trimming and J lost 3 bases, with 12 bases between them. The CDR3 is made up of 15 amino acids. The V gene's germline CDR1 is SGHDT and CDR2 YYEEEE. CDR3 in DNA: TGTGCCAGCAGCTTGGGGTCGGCCAGGGACACTGAAGCTTTCTTT. This sequence encodes CASSLGSARDTEAFF.

V usage is TRBV27 and J usage is TRBJ2-2, with TRBD2 as a possible D gene (6 bases). CDR1 and CDR2 from the germline V gene are MNHEY and SMNVEV (reference sequence). Trimming took off 2 bases at V and 1 base at J, with 14 bases between the two ends. The CDR3 sequence is 17 residues long. The CDR3 region is CASSLLDGGMNTGELFF. CDR3 sequence (DNA): TGTGCCAGCAGTTTACTAGACGGAGGGATGAACACCGGGGAGCTGTTTTTT.